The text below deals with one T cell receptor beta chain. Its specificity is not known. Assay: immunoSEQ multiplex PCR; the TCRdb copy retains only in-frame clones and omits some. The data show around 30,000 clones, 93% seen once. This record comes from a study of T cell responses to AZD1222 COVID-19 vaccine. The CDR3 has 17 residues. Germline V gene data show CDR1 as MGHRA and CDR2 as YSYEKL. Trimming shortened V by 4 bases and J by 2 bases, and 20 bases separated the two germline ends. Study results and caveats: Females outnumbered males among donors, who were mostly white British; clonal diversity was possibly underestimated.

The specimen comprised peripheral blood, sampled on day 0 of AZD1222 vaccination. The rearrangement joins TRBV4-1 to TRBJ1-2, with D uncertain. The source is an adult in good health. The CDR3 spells CASSPIREGGRNYGYTF. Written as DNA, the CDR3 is TGCGCCAGCAGCCCCATTCGGGAGGGCGGTAGGAACTATGGCTACACCTTC.